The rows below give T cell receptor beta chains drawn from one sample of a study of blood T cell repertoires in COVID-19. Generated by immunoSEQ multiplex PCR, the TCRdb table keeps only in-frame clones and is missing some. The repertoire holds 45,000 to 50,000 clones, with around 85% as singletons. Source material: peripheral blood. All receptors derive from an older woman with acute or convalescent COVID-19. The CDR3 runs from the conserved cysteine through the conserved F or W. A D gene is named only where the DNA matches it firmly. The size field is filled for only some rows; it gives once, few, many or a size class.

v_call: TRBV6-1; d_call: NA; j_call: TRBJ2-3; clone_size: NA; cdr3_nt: TGTGCCAGCAGTGAACAGGGGCAGTCAACAAATACGCAGTATTTT; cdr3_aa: CASSEQGQSTNTQYF
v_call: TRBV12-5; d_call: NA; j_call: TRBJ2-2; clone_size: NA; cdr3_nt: TGTGCTAGTGGTCCTGACAGCAGTGGCACCGGGGAGCTGTTTTTT; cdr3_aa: CASGPDSSGTGELFF
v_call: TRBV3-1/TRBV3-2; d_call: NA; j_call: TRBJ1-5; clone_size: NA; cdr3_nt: TGTGCCAGCAGCTATAATAGCAATCAGCCCCAGCATTTT; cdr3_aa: CASSYNSNQPQHF
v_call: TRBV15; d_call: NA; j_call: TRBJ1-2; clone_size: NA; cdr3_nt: TGTGCCACCAGCCCTACTGCCCGGGCTAACTATGGCTACACCTTC; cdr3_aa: CATSPTARANYGYTF
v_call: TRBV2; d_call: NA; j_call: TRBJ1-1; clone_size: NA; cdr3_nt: TGTGCCAGCAGTGAAGAACGCGACACTGAAGCTTTCTTT; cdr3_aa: CASSEERDTEAFF
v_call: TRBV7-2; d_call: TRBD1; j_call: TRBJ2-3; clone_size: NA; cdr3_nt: TGTGCCAGCAGCTCTCATGGGACAGGGGGCACAGATACGCAGTATTTT; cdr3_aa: CASSSHGTGGTDTQYF
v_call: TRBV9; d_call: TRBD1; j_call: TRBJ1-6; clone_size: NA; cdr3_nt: TGTGCCAGCAGCGCTGGACAGGGGGGTTCACCCCTCCACTTT; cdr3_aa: CASSAGQGGSPLHF
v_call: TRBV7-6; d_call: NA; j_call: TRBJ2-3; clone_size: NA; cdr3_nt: TGTGCCAGCAGCGGGGACACCGCACGTTCAGATACGCAGTATTTT; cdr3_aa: CASSGDTARSDTQYF
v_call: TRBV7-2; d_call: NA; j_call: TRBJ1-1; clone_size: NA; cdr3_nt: TGTGCCAGCAGCTTAGAGCGAGTTGGGGACTCTGAAGCTTTCTTT; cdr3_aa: CASSLERVGDSEAFF
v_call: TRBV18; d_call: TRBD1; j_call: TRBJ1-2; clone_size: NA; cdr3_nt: TGTGCCAGCTCACCGGGACAGGGAGGTTTTGGCTACACCTTC; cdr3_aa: CASSPGQGGFGYTF
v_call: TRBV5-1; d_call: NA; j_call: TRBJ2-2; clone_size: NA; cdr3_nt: TGCGCCAGCAGCTTGGACCCCAGCGCCCCCGGGGAGCTGTTTTTT; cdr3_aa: CASSLDPSAPGELFF
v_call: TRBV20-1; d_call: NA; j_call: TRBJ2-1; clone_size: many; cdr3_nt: TGCAGTGCTGTACTCAATGAGCAGTTCTTC; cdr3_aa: CSAVLNEQFF
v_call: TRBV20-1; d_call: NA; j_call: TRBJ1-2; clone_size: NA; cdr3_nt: TGCAGTGCTAGTGGCGGTCCTAACTATGGCTACACCTTC; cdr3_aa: CSASGGPNYGYTF
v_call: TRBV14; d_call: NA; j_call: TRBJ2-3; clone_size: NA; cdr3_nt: TGTGCCAGCAGCCAAGAAGATATTAGGTTTTTTAGCCCCACAGATACGCAGTATTTT; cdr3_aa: CASSQEDIRFFSPTDTQYF
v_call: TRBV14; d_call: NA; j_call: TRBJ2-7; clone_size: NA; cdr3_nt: TGTGCCAGCAGCCAAGGTCCCCTCGGGGAGCAGTACTTC; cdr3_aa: CASSQGPLGEQYF
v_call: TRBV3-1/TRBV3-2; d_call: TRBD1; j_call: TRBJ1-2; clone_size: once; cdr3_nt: TGTGCCAGCAGCCAAGATCTGACAGGGAGAGGCTACACCTTC; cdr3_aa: CASSQDLTGRGYTF
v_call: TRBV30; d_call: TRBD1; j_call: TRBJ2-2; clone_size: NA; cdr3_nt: TGTGCCTGGAGTAGGGGGCCGAACACCGGGGAGCTGTTTTTT; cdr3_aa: CAWSRGPNTGELFF
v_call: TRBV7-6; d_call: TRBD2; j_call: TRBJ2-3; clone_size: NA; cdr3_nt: TGTGCCAGCAGCCCCACAACGGGGAGGGGTAACACAGATACGCAGTATTTT; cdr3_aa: CASSPTTGRGNTDTQYF
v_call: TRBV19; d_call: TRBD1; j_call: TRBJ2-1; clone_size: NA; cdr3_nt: TGTGCCAGTAGTATAGTAAGGGGACAGGGGCGTAATGAGCAGTTCTTC; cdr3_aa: CASSIVRGQGRNEQFF
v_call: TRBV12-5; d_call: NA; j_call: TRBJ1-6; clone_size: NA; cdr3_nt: TGTGCTAGTGGTCCGCTACCGCGGGGGAAGTTGGAGAATTCACCCCTCCACTTT; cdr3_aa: CASGPLPRGKLENSPLHF
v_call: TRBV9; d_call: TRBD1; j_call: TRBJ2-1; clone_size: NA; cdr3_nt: TGTGCCAGCAGCCCGGTAGGGGGACAGGGGCGACCAAGCTCCTACAATGAGCAGTTCTTC; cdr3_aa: CASSPVGGQGRPSSYNEQFF
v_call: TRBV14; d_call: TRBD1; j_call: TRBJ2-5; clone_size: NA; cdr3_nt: TGTGCCAGCAGCCGCCGGGACAGGGGTATGGCCCAGTACTTC; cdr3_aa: CASSRRDRGMAQYF
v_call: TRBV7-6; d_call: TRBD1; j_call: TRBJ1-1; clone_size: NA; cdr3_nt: TGTGCCAGCAGCGGGACAGGGGAGGCCACTGAAGCTTTCTTT; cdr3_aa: CASSGTGEATEAFF
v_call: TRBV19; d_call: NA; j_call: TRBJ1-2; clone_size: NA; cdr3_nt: TGTGCCAGTAGTATTACCTCCAGGGGAATCGTTGATGGCTACACCTTC; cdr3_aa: CASSITSRGIVDGYTF
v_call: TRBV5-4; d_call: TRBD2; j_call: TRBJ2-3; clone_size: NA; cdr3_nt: TGTGCCAGCAGCCAGGGGAGAGCGGGGGGCTATGATACGCAGTATTTT; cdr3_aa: CASSQGRAGGYDTQYF
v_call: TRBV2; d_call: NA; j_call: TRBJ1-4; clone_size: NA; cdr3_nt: TGTGCCAGCAGAACCAGGGGATCCACTAATGAAAAACTGTTTTTT; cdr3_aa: CASRTRGSTNEKLFF
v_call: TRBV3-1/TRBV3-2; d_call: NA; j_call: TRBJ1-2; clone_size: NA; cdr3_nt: TGTGCCAGCAGCCAAGATTTAAACGCAGGAGGCTATGGCTACACCTTC; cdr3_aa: CASSQDLNAGGYGYTF
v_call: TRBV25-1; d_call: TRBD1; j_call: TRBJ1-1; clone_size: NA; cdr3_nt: TGTGCCAGCAGTGCGGGACAGCGTGGGTTTGAAGCTTTCTTT; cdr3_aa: CASSAGQRGFEAFF
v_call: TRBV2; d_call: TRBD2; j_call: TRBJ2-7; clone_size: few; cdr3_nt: TGTGCCAGCACAGTGGCTAGCGGGGGGTCCTACGAGCAGTACTTC; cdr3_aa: CASTVASGGSYEQYF
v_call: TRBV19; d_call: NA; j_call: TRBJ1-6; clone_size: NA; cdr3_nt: TGTGCCAGTAGTATGCGGGACCTGAGCTCACCCCTCCACTTT; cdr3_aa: CASSMRDLSSPLHF
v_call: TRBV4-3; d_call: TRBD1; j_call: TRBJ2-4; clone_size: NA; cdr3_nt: TGCGCCAGCAGCCAATTCGACAGGGCGGGAAACATTCAGTACTTC; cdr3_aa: CASSQFDRAGNIQYF
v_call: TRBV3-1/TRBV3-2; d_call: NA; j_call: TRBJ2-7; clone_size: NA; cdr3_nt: TGTGCCAGCAGCCAAGAAGACTCCTGGGCGGGGCTCCACGAGCAGTACTTC; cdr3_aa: CASSQEDSWAGLHEQYF
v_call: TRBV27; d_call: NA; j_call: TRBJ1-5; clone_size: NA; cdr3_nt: TGTGCCAGCAGTCACTTCAATCAGCCCCAGCATTTT; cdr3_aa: CASSHFNQPQHF
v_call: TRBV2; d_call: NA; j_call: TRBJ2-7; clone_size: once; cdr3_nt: TGTGCCAGCAGCCGCAGGGGCGGGAGCTCCTACGAGCAGTACTTC; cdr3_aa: CASSRRGGSSYEQYF
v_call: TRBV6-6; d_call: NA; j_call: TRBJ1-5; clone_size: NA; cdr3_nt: TGTGCCAGCAGTCCCGCGGAGAATCAGCCCCAGCATTTT; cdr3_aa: CASSPAENQPQHF
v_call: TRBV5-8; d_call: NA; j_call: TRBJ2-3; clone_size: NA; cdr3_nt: TGTGCCAGCAGCTTCAATGGTAGGGGCATCGCAGATACGCAGTATTTT; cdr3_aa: CASSFNGRGIADTQYF
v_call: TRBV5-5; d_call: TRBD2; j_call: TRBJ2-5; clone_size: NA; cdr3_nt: TGTGCCAGCAGCTCCCTCGGACTAGCAGAAGAGACCCAGTACTTC; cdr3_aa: CASSSLGLAEETQYF
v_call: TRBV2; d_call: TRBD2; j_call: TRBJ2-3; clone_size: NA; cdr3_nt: TGTGCCAGCAGTACCAGCGGGGGGGCGGATACGCAGTATTTT; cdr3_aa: CASSTSGGADTQYF
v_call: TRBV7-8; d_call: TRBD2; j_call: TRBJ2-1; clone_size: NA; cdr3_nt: TGTGCCAGCAGCTTTGGACTAGACTACAATGAGCAGTTCTTC; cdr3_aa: CASSFGLDYNEQFF
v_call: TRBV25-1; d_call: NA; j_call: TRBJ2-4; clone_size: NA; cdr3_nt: TGTGCCAGCAGTCCCGAAGCTGGAAACATTCAGTACTTC; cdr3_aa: CASSPEAGNIQYF
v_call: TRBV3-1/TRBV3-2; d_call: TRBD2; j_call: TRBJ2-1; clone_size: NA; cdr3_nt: TGTGCCAGCAGCCACCACCGACTAGCGGGGGGCGACAAGTACAATGAGCAGTTCTTC; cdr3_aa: CASSHHRLAGGDKYNEQFF
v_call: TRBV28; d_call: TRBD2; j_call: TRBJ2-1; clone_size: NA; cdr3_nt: TGTGCCAGCAGCCCGGGACTAGCGGGAGCTAGGGTAGGCAATGAGCAGTTCTTC; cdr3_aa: CASSPGLAGARVGNEQFF
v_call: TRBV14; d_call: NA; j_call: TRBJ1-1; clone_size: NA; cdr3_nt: TGTGCCAGCAGCCAAGATCCGGCAGGGCACACTGAAGCTTTCTTT; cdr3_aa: CASSQDPAGHTEAFF
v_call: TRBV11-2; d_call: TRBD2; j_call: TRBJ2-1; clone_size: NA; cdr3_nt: TGTGCCAGCAGCTTGCCACTAGCGGGAGGGTACAATGAGCAGTTCTTC; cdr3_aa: CASSLPLAGGYNEQFF
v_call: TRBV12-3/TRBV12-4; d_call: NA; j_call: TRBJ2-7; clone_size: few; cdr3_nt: TGTGCCAGCAGTGACTACAGCTCCTACGAGCAGTACTTC; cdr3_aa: CASSDYSSYEQYF
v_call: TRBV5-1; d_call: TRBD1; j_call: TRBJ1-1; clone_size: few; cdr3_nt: TGCGCCAGCAGCTTGTCAAGGGGGCAGGGCACTGAAGCTTTCTTT; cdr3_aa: CASSLSRGQGTEAFF